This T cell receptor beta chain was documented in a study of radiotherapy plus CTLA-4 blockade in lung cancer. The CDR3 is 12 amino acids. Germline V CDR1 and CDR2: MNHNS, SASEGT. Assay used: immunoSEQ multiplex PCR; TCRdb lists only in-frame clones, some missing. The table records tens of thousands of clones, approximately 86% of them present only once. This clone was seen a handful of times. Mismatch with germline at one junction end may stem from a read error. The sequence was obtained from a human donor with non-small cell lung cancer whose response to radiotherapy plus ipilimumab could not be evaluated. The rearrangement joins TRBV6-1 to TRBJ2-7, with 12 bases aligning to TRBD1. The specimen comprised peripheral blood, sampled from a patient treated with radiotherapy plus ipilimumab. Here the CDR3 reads CASSEGGTGGHF. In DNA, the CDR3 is TGTGCCAGCAGTGAAGGGGGGACAGGGGGCCACTTC.